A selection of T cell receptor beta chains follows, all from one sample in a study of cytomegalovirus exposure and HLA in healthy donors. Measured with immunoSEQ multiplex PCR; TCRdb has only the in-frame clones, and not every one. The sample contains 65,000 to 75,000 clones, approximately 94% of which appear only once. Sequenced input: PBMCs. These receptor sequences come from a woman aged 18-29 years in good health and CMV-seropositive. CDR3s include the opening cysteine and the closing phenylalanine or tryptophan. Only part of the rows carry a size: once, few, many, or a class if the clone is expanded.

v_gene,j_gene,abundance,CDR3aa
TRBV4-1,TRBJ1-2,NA,CASSQYHGQGIYGYTF
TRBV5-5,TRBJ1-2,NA,CASSLDPGNYGYTF
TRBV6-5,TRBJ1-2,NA,CASSPDRSYGYTF
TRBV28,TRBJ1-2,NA,CASRPGGAYGYTF
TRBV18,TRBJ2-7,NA,CASSQNTGTSNEQYF
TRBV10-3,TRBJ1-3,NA,CAISAGAGNTIYF
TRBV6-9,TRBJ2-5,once,CASRLARQETQYF
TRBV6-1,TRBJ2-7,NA,CASTWASGDYEQYF
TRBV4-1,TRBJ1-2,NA,CASSQVLGGVYGYTF
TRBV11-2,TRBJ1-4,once,CASSLVPLRNRVNEKLFF
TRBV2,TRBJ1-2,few,CASRGQGVRYGYTF
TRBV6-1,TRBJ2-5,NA,CASSEVGLQETQYF
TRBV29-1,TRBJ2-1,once,CSVEAEGRRAVFF
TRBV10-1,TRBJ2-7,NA,CASSLNAGSKRVEQYF
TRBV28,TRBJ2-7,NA,CASVKQGTTYEQYF
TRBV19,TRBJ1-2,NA,CASRAIQGNYGYTF
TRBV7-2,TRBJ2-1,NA,CASSQGQDSGEQFF
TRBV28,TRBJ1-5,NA,CASSSDSGNQPQHF
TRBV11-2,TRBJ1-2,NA,CASSFVLWPWTGIDGYTF
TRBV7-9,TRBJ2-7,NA,CASSLMGGYEQYF
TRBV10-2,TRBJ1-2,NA,CASSEGTGVSGGYTF
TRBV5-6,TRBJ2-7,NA,CASSLRLASGNHAEQYF
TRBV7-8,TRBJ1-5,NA,CASSLKGQGVGQPQHF
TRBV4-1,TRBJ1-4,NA,CASSELATNEKLFF
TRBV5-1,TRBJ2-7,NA,CASSPGTDGRGQYF
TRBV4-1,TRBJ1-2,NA,CASSQEPSTGGNYGYTF
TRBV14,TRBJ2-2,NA,CASSQDLLRKNTGELFF
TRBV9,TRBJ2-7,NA,CASSVGAGEYDEQYF
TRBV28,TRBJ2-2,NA,CASSWGTLVVTGELFF
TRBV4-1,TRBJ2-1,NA,CASSQDVAGYNEQFF
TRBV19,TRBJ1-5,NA,CASSIGSDNQPQHF
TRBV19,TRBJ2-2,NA,CASSIGGRVANTGELFF
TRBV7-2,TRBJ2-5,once,CASSLGQGKETQYF
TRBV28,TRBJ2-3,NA,CASSSGQGGDTQYF
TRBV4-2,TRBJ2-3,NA,CASSQPLGDTQYF
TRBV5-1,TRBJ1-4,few,CASSLAGRDNEKLFF
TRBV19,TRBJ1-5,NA,CASSNHRDQPQHF
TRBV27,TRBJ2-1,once,CASPEGSGEDASYNEQFF
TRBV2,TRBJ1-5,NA,CASSEQGGQPQHF
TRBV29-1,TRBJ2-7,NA,CSVDELGQGYEQYF
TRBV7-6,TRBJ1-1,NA,CASSQDRGDEAFF
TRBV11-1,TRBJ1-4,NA,CASTRGQADNEKLFF
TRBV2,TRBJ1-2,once,CASREGGSLDYGYTF
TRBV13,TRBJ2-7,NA,CASSPGLNSYEQYF
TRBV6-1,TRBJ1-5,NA,CASSIVEHQPQHF
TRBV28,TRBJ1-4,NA,CASSPGDYNEKLFF
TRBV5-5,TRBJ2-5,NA,CASSLELGVETQYF
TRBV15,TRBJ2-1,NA,CATSFAVGTSVGNEQFF
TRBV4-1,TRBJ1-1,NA,CASSQGADLTVEAFF
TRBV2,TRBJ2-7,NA,CASSPGQGGVYEQYF
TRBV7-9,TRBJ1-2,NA,CASSLVWRDGYTF
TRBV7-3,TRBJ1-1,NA,CASSLNREVEAFF
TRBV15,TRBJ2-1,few,CATSRDRGYNEQFF
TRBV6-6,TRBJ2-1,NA,CASSDLTSGSNNEQFF
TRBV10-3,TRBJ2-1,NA,CAISDRGLYNEQFF
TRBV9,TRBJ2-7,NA,CASSPGTSGTYEQYF
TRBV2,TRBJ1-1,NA,CASRWDRGGTEAFF
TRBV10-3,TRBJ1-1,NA,CAISVRGHTEAFF
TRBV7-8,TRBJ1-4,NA,CASSLSGRTNEKLFF